These T cell receptor beta chains were read from a single sample in a study of T cell responses to AZD1222 COVID-19 vaccine. Profiling relied on immunoSEQ multiplex PCR, and the TCRdb table lists in-frame clones only, not all of them. The table includes 200,000 or so clones, 85% to 90% detected once. Specimen: peripheral blood, collected on day 0 of AZD1222 vaccination. The receptors come from an adult in good health. Both conserved end residues are part of each CDR3. D genes are given only for firm matches. Only part of the rows carry a size: once, few, many, or a class if the clone is expanded.

>TRBD2|-|TRBJ2-3|TRBV4-2|15
CASSQDGGRADTQYF
TGTGCCAGCAGCCAAGACGGGGGGAGGGCAGATACGCAGTATTTT
>-|-|TRBJ2-3|TRBV7-2|13
CASSLGGTDTQYF
TGTGCCAGCAGCTTAGGGGGGACAGATACGCAGTATTTT
>-|-|TRBJ2-5|TRBV11-3|13
CASSHGQLETQYF
TGTGCCAGCAGCCATGGACAGCTCGAGACCCAGTACTTC
>TRBD1|few|TRBJ2-7|TRBV30|14
CAWSTGTGSVEQYF
TGTGCCTGGTCGACCGGGACAGGGTCGGTCGAGCAGTACTTC
>-|-|TRBJ2-7|TRBV18|16
CASSPYRGASSYEQYF
TGTGCCAGCTCACCATATAGGGGGGCCAGCTCCTACGAGCAGTACTTC
>-|-|TRBJ2-7|TRBV28|11
CASRRSYEQYF
TGTGCCAGCAGACGAAGTTACGAGCAGTACTTC
>-|few|TRBJ1-1|TRBV4-2|15
CASSQTTLRNTEAFF
TGTGCCAGCAGCCAAACGACACTTCGGAACACTGAAGCTTTCTTT
>-|-|TRBJ1-6|TRBV3-1/TRBV3-2|13
CASSQELRSPLHF
TGTGCCAGCAGCCAAGAACTCCGTTCACCCCTCCACTTT
>-|-|TRBJ2-1|TRBV7-3|15
CASSYGLRSLNEQFF
TGTGCCAGCAGCTATGGCCTCCGCTCGCTCAATGAGCAGTTCTTC
>-|-|TRBJ2-7|TRBV12-3/TRBV12-4|13
CASSFPPSYEQYF
TGTGCCAGCAGTTTCCCCCCCTCCTACGAGCAGTACTTC
>-|-|TRBJ2-2|TRBV18|12
CASSPSIGELFF
TGTGCCAGCTCACCATCGATCGGGGAGCTGTTTTTT
>TRBD1|-|TRBJ2-6|TRBV10-2|20
CASSETRQGARSPGANVLTF
TGCGCCAGCAGTGAGACCCGACAGGGGGCGCGTTCACCTGGGGCCAACGTCCTGACTTTC
>-|-|TRBJ2-2|TRBV24-1|14
CATSGQGHTGELFF
TGTGCCACCAGTGGTCAGGGCCACACCGGGGAGCTGTTTTTT
>-|once|TRBJ2-7|TRBV28|13
CASSPRGFYEQYF
TGTGCCAGCAGCCCCAGGGGATTCTACGAGCAGTACTTC
>-|-|TRBJ2-2|TRBV6-2/TRBV6-3|14
CASSRNSNTGELFF
TGTGCCAGCAGCCGTAATTCGAACACCGGGGAGCTGTTTTTT
>-|-|TRBJ2-3|TRBV29-1|8
CGVEGQYF
TGCGGAGTCGAGGGGCAGTATTTT
>TRBD2|-|TRBJ2-5|TRBV24-1|15
CATSVSGAGQETQYF
TGTGCCACCAGTGTTAGCGGGGCGGGCCAAGAGACCCAGTACTTC
>-|-|TRBJ1-6|TRBV6-5|13
CASSYWQNSPLHF
TGTGCCAGCAGTTACTGGCAGAATTCACCCCTCCACTTT
>-|-|TRBJ2-5|TRBV18|12
CASSPRQETQYF
TGTGCCAGCTCACCACGGCAAGAGACCCAGTACTTC
>TRBD1|-|TRBJ2-7|TRBV6-5|15
CASSTSGTGATEQYF
TGTGCCAGCAGTACCTCCGGGACAGGGGCAACCGAGCAGTACTTC
>TRBD2|-|TRBJ2-5|TRBV7-6|16
CASSLGASGGQETQYF
TGTGCCAGCAGCTTAGGGGCTAGCGGGGGCCAAGAGACCCAGTACTTC
>TRBD1|-|TRBJ2-3|TRBV28|16
CASTLGQGGGTDTQYF
TGTGCCAGCACCCTCGGACAGGGGGGGGGCACAGATACGCAGTATTTT
>-|-|TRBJ1-1|TRBV24-1|13
CATRDQGRAEAFF
TGTGCCACCAGAGACCAGGGGAGAGCTGAAGCTTTCTTT
>TRBD1|-|TRBJ2-7|TRBV10-3|14
CAISRDSSSYEQYF
TGTGCCATCAGCCGGGACAGTAGCTCCTACGAGCAGTACTTC
>TRBD1|-|TRBJ2-5|TRBV18|14
CASSTDREGATQYF
TGTGCCAGCTCAACCGACAGGGAAGGGGCGACCCAGTACTTC
>-|-|TRBJ2-3|TRBV24-1|12
CATSDWADTQYF
TGTGCCACCAGTGATTGGGCAGATACGCAGTATTTT
>TRBD1|-|TRBJ1-2|TRBV28|15
CASSTRDRGNYGYTF
TGTGCCAGCAGTACACGGGACAGGGGGAACTATGGCTACACCTTC
>TRBD2|-|TRBJ2-3|TRBV4-1|19
CASSPPRGTSGARTDTQYF
TGCGCCAGCAGCCCCCCGAGGGGGACTAGCGGGGCCCGCACAGATACGCAGTATTTT
>-|-|TRBJ1-1|TRBV28|13
CASSSQVVAEAFF
TGTGCCAGCAGTTCACAGGTCGTGGCTGAAGCTTTCTTT
>TRBD1|-|TRBJ1-2|TRBV27|15
CASSLSGTGAYGYTF
TGTGCCAGCAGTTTATCAGGGACAGGGGCCTATGGCTACACCTTC
>-|once|TRBJ1-6|TRBV6-5|14
CASSYGEGGSPLHF
TGTGCCAGCAGTTACGGGGAAGGAGGCTCACCCCTCCACTTT
>-|-|TRBJ1-5|TRBV12-3/TRBV12-4|12
CASSFFSQPQHF
TGTGCCAGCAGTTTTTTTTCTCAGCCCCAGCATTTT
>TRBD2|-|TRBJ2-1|TRBV19|16
CASSNFPGLAGGEQFF
TGTGCCAGTAGCAATTTTCCGGGACTAGCGGGAGGTGAGCAGTTCTTC
>-|-|TRBJ2-7|TRBV29-1|11
CSVWSRGEQYF
TGCAGCGTTTGGTCCCGGGGGGAGCAGTACTTC
>TRBD1|-|TRBJ1-5|TRBV2|13
CASRGTGIQPQHF
TGTGCCAGCAGGGGGACAGGGATTCAGCCCCAGCATTTT
>-|few|TRBJ2-5|TRBV2|14
CASSERGRVETQYF
TGTGCCAGCAGTGAGAGAGGGAGAGTAGAGACCCAGTACTTC
>-|-|TRBJ1-5|TRBV6-2/TRBV6-3|15
CASSYRPGSNQPQHF
TGTGCCAGCAGCTATCGACCTGGAAGCAATCAGCCCCAGCATTTT